The 28 T cell receptor beta chains below all came from one sample that was sequenced in a study of T cell repertoires in cytomegalovirus infection. TCRdb itself ran the reads through MiXCR, one entry per CDR3 protein. The sample lists 230,000 or so distinct CDR3 sequences, roughly 34% occurring once. Their target antigens are unknown. Sequenced material: CD8+ T cells from cultured PBMCs, taken from culture after CMV antigen stimulation. These receptors were obtained from a human donor in good health (CMV status not recorded). Some clones in this sample may be carry-over from other donors' samples.

The rearrangement joins TRBV9 to TRBJ2-3; possibly TRBD2 for D (7 bases). The germline V gene encodes CDR1 SGDLS and CDR2 YYNGEE. The CDR3 runs 15 residues. Trimming stripped 4 bases from V and 4 bases from J, with 16 bases between. The CDR3 DNA follows: TGTGCCAGCAGCCCCTCCTGGGGGGGCCCAGATACGCAGTATTTT. Translation gives CASSPSWGGPDTQYF.

The chain is built from TRBV10-1 and TRBJ1-1; tentatively, D is TRBD1 (6 bases). Germline V gene lookup returns CDR1 WNHNN and CDR2 SYGVQD (reference sequence). The CDR3 length is 12 residues. V shed 4 bases and J shed 7 bases, with 10 bases lying between them. CDR3 DNA: TGCGCCAGCAGTGGGACAGAATATGAAGCTTTCTTT. Translating it yields CASSGTEYEAFF.

The V call is TRBV11-2, the J call TRBJ2-3, with D possibly being TRBD1 (5 bases). The CDR3 is made up of 15 amino acids. Germline values: CDR1 SGHAT, CDR2 FQNNGV. Trimming pared 2 bases from V and 6 bases from J, leaving 15 bases between. CDR3 DNA sequence: TGTGCCAGCAGCTTACAGTTCAGGGAATTGGATACGCAGTATTTT. Encoded protein: CASSLQFRELDTQYF.

This sequence joins TRBV5-1 and TRBJ2-1; D gene ambiguous. This CDR3 spans 13 amino acids. Germline V gene sequence: CDR1 SGHRS, CDR2 YFSETQ. The ends were cut back, 1 base at V and 5 bases at J, with 7 bases in the middle. As DNA, the CDR3 is TGCGCCAGCAGCTTGCGACTGGACAATGAGCAGTTCTTC. This codes for CASSLRLDNEQFF.

CDR3 sequence: CASSLLAGAISYNEQFF. CDR3 sequence (DNA): TGTGCCAGCAGCTTATTGGCGGGGGCTATCTCCTACAATGAGCAGTTCTTC. This rearrangement joins TRBV7-6 to TRBJ2-1, with D perhaps TRBD2 (7 bases). CDR3 size: 17 residues. Germline CDR1 SGHVS, CDR2 FNYEAQ. Deletions cut 2 bases from V and 0 bases from J, with 14 bases between.

The rearrangement links TRBV20-1 to TRBJ2-5; 7 nucleotides match TRBD1. After removal of 0 bases from V and 1 base from J, the junction contained 2 bases not matched to a gene. From germline, CDR1 is DFQATT and CDR2 SNEGSKA (reference sequence). The CDR3 is made up of 14 amino acids. The CDR3 loop reads CSARDWTGQETQYF. CDR3 coding DNA: TGCAGTGCTAGAGATTGGACAGGCCAAGAGACCCAGTACTTC.

The chain recombines TRBV7-8 with TRBJ1-1; D unresolved. Between the trimmed V and J ends, which lost 5 bases and 7 bases, there was a span of 14 bases. The CDR3 loop spans 13 amino acids. In germline, CDR1 is SGHVS, CDR2 FQNEAQ. This chain's CDR3 is CASSPTRFDEAFF. CDR3 sequence (DNA): TGTGCCAGCAGCCCCACTCGATTCGATGAAGCTTTCTTT.

This CDR3 is CASSLARDRRMVGYTF. The CDR3 nucleotides read TGTGCCAGCAGCTTGGCCCGGGACAGGAGAATGGTGGGCTACACCTTC. The J gene is TRBJ1-2, the V gene TRBV7-8; 8 bases line up with TRBD1. This CDR3 contains 16 residues. Unmatched junction bases numbered 14, after V lost 3 bases and J lost 8 bases. In germline, CDR1 is SGHVS, CDR2 FQNEAQ.

This chain connects TRBV2 to TRBJ2-1; D gene ambiguous. Trimming pared 0 bases from V and 4 bases from J, leaving 16 bases between. The germline gives CDR1 SNHLY, CDR2 FYNNEI. The CDR3 extends over 17 amino acids. The CDR3 region is CASSEALIGRKYNEQFF. CDR3 DNA: TGTGCCAGCAGTGAAGCCCTTATCGGACGGAAATACAATGAGCAGTTCTTC.

This clonotype has ten or more counts. The chain couples TRBV5-5 to TRBJ1-1; 8 bases line up with TRBD1. Losses at the gene ends were 3 bases for V and 6 bases for J; bases not matched to a gene: 7. The CDR3 is made up of 14 amino acids. The germline V gene has CDR1 SGHKS and CDR2 YYEKEE (reference sequence). CDR3 in DNA: TGTGCCAGCAGCTACCGGGACAGGAAACCTGAAGCTTTCTTT. Its protein product is CASSYRDRKPEAFF.

DNA for the CDR3: TGTGCCAGCAGTTCGACTGCCAGGGGTTTTGGCGATGAGCAGTTCTTC. It encodes CASSSTARGFGDEQFF. The chain joins TRBV27 to TRBJ2-1; possible D gene TRBD1, 6 bases. Germline loops: CDR1 MNHEY, CDR2 SMNVEV (reference sequence). Trimming cost V 4 bases and J 8 bases, with 21 bases left between them. The CDR3 runs to 16 residues.

V usage is TRBV10-2 and J usage is TRBJ1-4, with 7 bases fitting TRBD1. After removal of 6 bases from V and 7 bases from J, the junction contained 8 bases not matched to a gene. The CDR3 covers 14 residues. CDR1 and CDR2 from the germline V gene are WSHSY and SAAADI. The CDR3 region is CASSDTGDSEKLFF. Written as DNA, the CDR3 is TGCGCCAGCAGCGACACAGGGGATAGTGAAAAACTGTTTTTT.

This clonotype was seen a handful of times. The V call is TRBV12-3 or TRBV12-4, the J call TRBJ1-2; D is uncertain. The length of the CDR3 is 14 residues. The V and J ends lost 3 bases and 3 bases respectively, with 11 bases between them. The CDR3 loop reads CASSFGRSDYGYTF. The CDR3, as DNA: TGTGCCAGCAGTTTCGGGCGTTCTGACTATGGCTACACCTTC.

This clonotype was seen more than once but under ten times. The chain uses TRBV7-6 and TRBJ2-1; the D is unclear. The germline V gene encodes CDR1 SGHVS and CDR2 FNYEAQ. The CDR3 covers 13 residues. V shed 0 bases and J shed 6 bases, with 6 bases lying between them. In DNA form, the CDR3 reads TGTGCCAGCAGCTTAGCCTCTTCCAATGAGCAGTTCTTC. This translates into CASSLASSNEQFF.

The chain joins TRBV2 to TRBJ1-3; tentative D call: TRBD1 (5 bases). Germline V lookup: CDR1 SNHLY, CDR2 FYNNEI. Between the trimmed V and J ends, which lost 6 bases and 8 bases, there was a span of 17 bases. The CDR3 has 14 residues. In DNA form, the CDR3 reads TGTGCCAGCAGACCCGGGACCCGAGGACACACCATATATTTT. It translates to CASRPGTRGHTIYF.

The genes are TRBV2 and TRBJ2-3; the D is unclear. CDR3 length: 13 residues. V lost 3 bases and J 5 bases, leaving 9 bases between the germline ends. Germline-derived CDR1 and CDR2 are SNHLY and FYNNEI. CDR3 DNA sequence: TGTGCCAGCAGTGACAAGCTGGGAGATACGCAGTATTTT. Residues: CASSDKLGDTQYF. Variable domain in full (rest from reference TRBV2 and TRBJ2-3): EPEVTQTPSHQVTQMGQEVILRCVPISNHLYFYWYRQILGQKVEFLVSFYNNEISEKSEIFDDQFSVERPDGSNFTLKIRSTKLEDSAMYFCASSDKLGDTQYFGPGTRLTVL.

This chain links TRBV7-6 with TRBJ2-1, with D tentatively TRBD2 (5 bases). The CDR3 runs 11 residues. Trimming removed 9 bases at V and 5 bases at J, with 8 bases between. Germline lookup yields CDR1 SGHVS and CDR2 FNYEAQ. CDR3 nucleotide sequence: TGTGCCAGTCGAGGGAACAATGAGCAGTTCTTC. As protein: CASRGNNEQFF.

V and J are TRBV24-1 and TRBJ1-2; D is possibly TRBD1 (5 bases). The germline V gene encodes CDR1 KGHDR and CDR2 SFDVKD. This CDR3 contains 12 residues. V lost 4 bases to trimming and J lost 10 bases, with 12 bases between them. This chain's CDR3 is CATSELDSDYTF. CDR3 bases: TGTGCCACCAGTGAGCTAGACAGTGACTACACCTTC.

The V call is TRBV5-4, the J call TRBJ1-2; D gene uncertain. The CDR3 totals 13 residues. V lost 6 bases and J 3 bases, leaving 12 bases between the germline ends. Germline V CDR1 and CDR2: SGHNT, YYREEE (reference sequence). The CDR3 bases are TGTGCCAGCACCCCTAACGCGGACTATGGCTACACCTTC. It encodes CASTPNADYGYTF.

The rearrangement joins TRBV27 to TRBJ2-7, with 14 bases identical to TRBD2. Germline V gene sequence: CDR1 MNHEY, CDR2 SMNVEV (reference sequence). The CDR3 has 17 residues. The ends lost 4 bases at V and 5 bases at J; junction bases unmatched: 10. As DNA, the CDR3 is TGTGCCAGCAGTTCCCCCGGGACTAGCGGGGGCAAGGACGAGCAGTACTTC. It encodes CASSSPGTSGGKDEQYF.

There are many counts of this clonotype. This rearrangement joins TRBV11-2 to TRBJ2-5; 8 positions match TRBD2. V trimming: 2 bases; J trimming: 4 bases; junction bases outside the gene matches: 9. There are 16 residues in the CDR3. Germline CDR1 is SGHAT and CDR2 is FQNNGV. This chain's CDR3 is CASSLSGAGEGETQYF. Here the CDR3 DNA reads TGTGCCAGCAGCTTATCGGGAGCGGGAGAGGGAGAGACCCAGTACTTC. Full variable domain (missing parts from reference TRBV11-2 and TRBJ2-5): EAGVAQSPRYKIIEKRQSVAFWCNPISGHATLYWYQQILGQGPKLLIQFQNNGVVDDSQLPKDRFSAERLKGVDSTLKIQPAKLEDSAVYLCASSLSGAGEGETQYFGPGTRLLVL.

The genes are TRBV28 and TRBJ1-1, with TRBD1 matching 7 bases. This CDR3 spans 15 amino acids. The V segment lost 5 bases and the J segment 2 bases; nucleotides outside the gene matches: 8. Germline V gene lookup returns CDR1 MDHEN and CDR2 SYDVKM. Here the CDR3 reads CASSPTQGENTEAFF. For the CDR3, the DNA is TGTGCCAGCAGTCCGACCCAGGGGGAAAACACTGAAGCTTTCTTT.

This clonotype was observed a handful of times. CDR3 in DNA: TGTGCCAGCAGCTTAAGCCCTTCGGGGGACCAAGAGACCCAGTACTTC. Amino acids: CASSLSPSGDQETQYF. The genes are TRBV7-2 and TRBJ2-5; D is perhaps TRBD2 (6 bases). The CDR3 is 16 amino acids. Deletions cut 2 bases from V and 0 bases from J, with 13 bases between. Germline CDR1 SGHTA, CDR2 FQGNSA. Full variable domain (remainder filled in from reference TRBV7-2 and TRBJ2-5): GAGVSQSPSNKVTEKGKDVELRCDPISGHTALYWYRQSLGQGLEFLIYFQGNSAPDKSGLPSDRFSAERTGGSVSTLTIQRTQQEDSAVYLCASSLSPSGDQETQYFGPGTRLLVL.

The gene calls are TRBV12-3 or TRBV12-4 and TRBJ2-5; 10 nucleotides line up with TRBD1. The CDR3 has 13 residues. With V trimmed by 6 bases and J by 6 bases, 4 bases remained unmatched. As DNA, the CDR3 is TGTGCCAGCAGGGGGGACAGGGGAAAGACCCAGTACTTC. Residues: CASRGDRGKTQYF.

This clonotype was recorded a few times. A much larger clone differs by one base, so this may be a read error. The V and J genes are TRBV7-3 and TRBJ2-1; D might be TRBD2 (6 bases). The V gene lost 4 bases and the J gene lost 4 bases, with 8 bases spanning the gap. This CDR3 spans 13 amino acids. Germline CDR1 reads SGHTA; CDR2 reads FQGTGA. The CDR3 reads CASSWGLYNEQFF. CDR3 in DNA: TGTGCCAGCAGCTGGGGACTGTACAATGAGCAGTTCTTC.

This clonotype was counted at least ten times. The chain joins TRBV7-2 to TRBJ2-1, with 9 bases fitting TRBD1. Trimming took 4 bases from V and 6 from J; bases not matched to a gene: 13. The CDR3 consists of 17 residues. CDR1 and CDR2 (germline): SGHTA, FQGNSA. Here the CDR3 DNA reads TGTGCCAGCAGCTCGGGACAGGGCCTTGGACCAGGCAATGAGCAGTTCTTC. Translating it yields CASSSGQGLGPGNEQFF. The full variable domain, its missing parts supplied by reference TRBV7-2 and TRBJ2-1, is GAGVSQSPSNKVTEKGKDVELRCDPISGHTALYWYRQSLGQGLEFLIYFQGNSAPDKSGLPSDRFSAERTGGSVSTLTIQRTQQEDSAVYLCASSSGQGLGPGNEQFFGPGTRLTVL.

V usage is TRBV29-1 and J usage is TRBJ2-5; possibly TRBD1 for D (6 bases). The V gene's germline CDR1 is SQVTM and CDR2 ANQGSEA. V was cut by 6 bases and J by 0 bases, with 8 bases left in between. CDR3 length: 12 amino acids. CDR3 DNA: TGCAGCGTGAGGACAGACCAAGAGACCCAGTACTTC. Its protein is CSVRTDQETQYF.

This chain links TRBV11-2 with TRBJ2-4; no clear D. The CDR3 loop spans 14 amino acids. Germline CDR1 is SGHAT and CDR2 is FQNNGV. Trimming cost V 2 bases and J 0 bases, with 5 bases left between them. The CDR3 sequence is CASSLMPAKNIQYF. The CDR3 nucleotides are TGTGCCAGCAGCTTAATGCCAGCCAAAAACATTCAGTACTTC.